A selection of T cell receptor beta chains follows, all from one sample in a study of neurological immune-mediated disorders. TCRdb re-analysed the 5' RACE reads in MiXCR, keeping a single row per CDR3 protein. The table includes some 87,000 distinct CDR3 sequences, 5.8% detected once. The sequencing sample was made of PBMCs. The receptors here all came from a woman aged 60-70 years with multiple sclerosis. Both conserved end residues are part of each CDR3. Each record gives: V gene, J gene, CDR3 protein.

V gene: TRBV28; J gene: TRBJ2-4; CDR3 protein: CASRGQALGSDIQYF
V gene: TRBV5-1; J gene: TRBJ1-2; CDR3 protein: CASTRTLGYGYTF
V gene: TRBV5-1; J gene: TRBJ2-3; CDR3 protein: CASSRGTETSTDTQYF
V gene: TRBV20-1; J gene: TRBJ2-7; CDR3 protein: CSANLAPGVDEQYF
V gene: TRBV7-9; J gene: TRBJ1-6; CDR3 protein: CASSSWQGAQGALHF
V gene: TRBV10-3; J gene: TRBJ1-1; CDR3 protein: CAISESGHTLNTEAFF
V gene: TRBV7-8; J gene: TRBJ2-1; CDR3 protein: CASSLRTGNYNEQFF
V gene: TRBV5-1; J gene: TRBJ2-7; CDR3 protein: CASSLDVLARQNYEQYF
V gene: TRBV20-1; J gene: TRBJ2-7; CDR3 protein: CSARNVAGATYEQYF
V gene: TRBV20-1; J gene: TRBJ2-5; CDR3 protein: CSAAPRTAGETQYF
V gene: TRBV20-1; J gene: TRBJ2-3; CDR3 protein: CSARDLWGLDTQYF
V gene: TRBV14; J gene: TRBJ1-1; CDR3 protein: CASSRLGENTEAFF
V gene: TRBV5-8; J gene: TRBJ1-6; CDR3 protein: CASSFGSSNSPLHF
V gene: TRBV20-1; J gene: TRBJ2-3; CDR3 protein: CSARNSDSHTDTQYF
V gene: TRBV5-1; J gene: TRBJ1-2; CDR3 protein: CASSLESYGYTF
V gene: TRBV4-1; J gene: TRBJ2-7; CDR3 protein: CASSQDDRQGSYEQYF
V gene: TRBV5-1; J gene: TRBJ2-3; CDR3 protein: CASSFQRGPADTQYF
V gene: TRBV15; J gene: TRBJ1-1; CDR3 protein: CATSRTTGGWTEAFF
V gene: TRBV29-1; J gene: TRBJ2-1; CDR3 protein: CSVGLAGGLTNEQFF
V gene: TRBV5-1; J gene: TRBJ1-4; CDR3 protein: CASSSRTTNEKLFF